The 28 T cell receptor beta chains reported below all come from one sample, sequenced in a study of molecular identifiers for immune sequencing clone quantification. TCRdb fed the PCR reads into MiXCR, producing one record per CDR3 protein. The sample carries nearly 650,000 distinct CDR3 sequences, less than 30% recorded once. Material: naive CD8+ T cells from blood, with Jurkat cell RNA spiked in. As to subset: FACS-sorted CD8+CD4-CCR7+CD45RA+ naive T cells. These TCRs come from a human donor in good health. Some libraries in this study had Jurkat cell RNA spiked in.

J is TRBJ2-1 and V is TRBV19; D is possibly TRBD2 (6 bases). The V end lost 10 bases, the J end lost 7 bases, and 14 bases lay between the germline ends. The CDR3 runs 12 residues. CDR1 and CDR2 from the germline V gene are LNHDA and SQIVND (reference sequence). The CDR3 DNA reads TGTGCCACTGCGGAGGGGTGGAATGAGCAGTTCTTC. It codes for CATAEGWNEQFF.

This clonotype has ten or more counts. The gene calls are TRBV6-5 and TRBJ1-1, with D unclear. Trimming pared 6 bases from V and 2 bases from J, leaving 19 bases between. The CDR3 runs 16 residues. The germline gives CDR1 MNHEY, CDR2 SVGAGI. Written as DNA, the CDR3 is TGTGCCAGCAGCCACGACTTCGAAGGACCTAACACTGAAGCTTTCTTT. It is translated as CASSHDFEGPNTEAFF.

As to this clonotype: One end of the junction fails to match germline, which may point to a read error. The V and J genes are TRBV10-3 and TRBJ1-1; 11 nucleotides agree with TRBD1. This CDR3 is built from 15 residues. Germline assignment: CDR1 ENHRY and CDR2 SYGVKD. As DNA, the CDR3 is TGTGCGATCAGTGGAGGACAGGGGGCGGTTTCTGAGGCTTTCTTT. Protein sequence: CAISGGQGAVSEAFF.

This CDR3 is CASSNGGQGGYQETQYF. Here the CDR3 DNA reads TGTGCCAGTAGTAACGGAGGGCAGGGTGGTTACCAAGAGACCCAGTACTTC. This chain uses TRBV19 with TRBJ2-5; TRBD2 is a possible D gene (6 bases). In germline, CDR1 is LNHDA, CDR2 SQIVND (reference sequence). The CDR3 totals 17 residues. V lost 4 bases to trimming and J lost 0 bases, with 18 bases between them.

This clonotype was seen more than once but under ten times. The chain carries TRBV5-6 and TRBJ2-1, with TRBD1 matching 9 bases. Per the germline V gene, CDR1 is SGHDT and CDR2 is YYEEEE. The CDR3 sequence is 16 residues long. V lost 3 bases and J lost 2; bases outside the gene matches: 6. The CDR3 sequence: CASSSSGTGTYNEQFF. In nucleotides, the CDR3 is TGTGCCAGCAGCTCATCCGGGACAGGGACCTACAATGAGCAGTTCTTC.

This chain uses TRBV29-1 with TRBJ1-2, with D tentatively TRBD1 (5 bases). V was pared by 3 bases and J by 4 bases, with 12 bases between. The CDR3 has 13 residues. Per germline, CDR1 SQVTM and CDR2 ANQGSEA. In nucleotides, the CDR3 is TGCAGCGTTGATTGGGGCAGCTTCTATGGCTACACCTTC. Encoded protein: CSVDWGSFYGYTF.

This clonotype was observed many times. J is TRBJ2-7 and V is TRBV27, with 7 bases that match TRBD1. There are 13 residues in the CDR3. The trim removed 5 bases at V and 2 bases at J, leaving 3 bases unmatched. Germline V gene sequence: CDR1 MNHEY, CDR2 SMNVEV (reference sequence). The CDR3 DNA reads TGTGCCAGCAGTCGTCAGGGGGCCTACGAGCAGTACTTC. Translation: CASSRQGAYEQYF.

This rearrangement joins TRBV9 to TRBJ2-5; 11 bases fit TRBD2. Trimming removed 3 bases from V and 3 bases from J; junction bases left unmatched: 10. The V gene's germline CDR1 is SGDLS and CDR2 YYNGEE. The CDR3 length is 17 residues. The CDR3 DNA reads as TGTGCCAGCAGCGCCAACCAACTAGCGGGAGATGAAGAGACCCAGTACTTC. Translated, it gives CASSANQLAGDEETQYF.

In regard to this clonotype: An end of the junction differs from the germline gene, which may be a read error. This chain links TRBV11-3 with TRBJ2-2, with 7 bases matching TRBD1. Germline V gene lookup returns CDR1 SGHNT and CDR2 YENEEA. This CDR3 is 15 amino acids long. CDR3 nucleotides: TGTGCCAGCAGCTTAGCACAGGGGATTCCCGGGGAGCGGTTTTTT. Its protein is CASSLAQGIPGERFF.

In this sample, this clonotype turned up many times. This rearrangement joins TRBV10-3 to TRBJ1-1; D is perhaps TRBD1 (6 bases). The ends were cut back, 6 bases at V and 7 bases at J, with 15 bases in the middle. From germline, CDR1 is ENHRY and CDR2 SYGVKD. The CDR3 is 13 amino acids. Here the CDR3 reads CAIRPEGGSEAFF. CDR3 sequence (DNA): TGTGCCATCAGACCCGAGGGGGGCAGTGAAGCTTTCTTT.

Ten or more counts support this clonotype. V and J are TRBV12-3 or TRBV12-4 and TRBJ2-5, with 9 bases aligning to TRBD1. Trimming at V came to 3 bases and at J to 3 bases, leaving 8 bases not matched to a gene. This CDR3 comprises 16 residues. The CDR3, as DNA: TGTGCCAGCAGTTTTACGACAGGGGGTTTGGAAGAGACCCAGTACTTC. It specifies CASSFTTGGLEETQYF.

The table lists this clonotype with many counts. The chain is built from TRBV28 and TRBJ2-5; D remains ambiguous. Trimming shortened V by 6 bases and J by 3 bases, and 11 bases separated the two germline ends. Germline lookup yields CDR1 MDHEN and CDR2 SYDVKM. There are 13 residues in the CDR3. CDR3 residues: CASSLRGEETQYF. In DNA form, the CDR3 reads TGTGCCAGCAGCTTACGTGGGGAAGAGACCCAGTACTTC.

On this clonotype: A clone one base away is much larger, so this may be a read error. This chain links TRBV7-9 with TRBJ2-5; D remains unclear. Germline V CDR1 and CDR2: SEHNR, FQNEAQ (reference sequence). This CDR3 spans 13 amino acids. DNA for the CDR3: TGTGGCAGCAGCTTAGGCAGTCTTGAGACCCAGTACTTC. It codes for CGSSLGSLETQYF.

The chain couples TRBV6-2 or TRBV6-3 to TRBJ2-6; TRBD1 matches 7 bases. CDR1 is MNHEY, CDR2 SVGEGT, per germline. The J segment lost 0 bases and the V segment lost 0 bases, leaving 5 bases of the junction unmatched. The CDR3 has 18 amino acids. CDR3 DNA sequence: TGTGCCAGCAGTTACTCGATGCCAGGGGGCTCTGGGGCCAACGTCCTGACTTTC. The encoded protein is CASSYSMPGGSGANVLTF.

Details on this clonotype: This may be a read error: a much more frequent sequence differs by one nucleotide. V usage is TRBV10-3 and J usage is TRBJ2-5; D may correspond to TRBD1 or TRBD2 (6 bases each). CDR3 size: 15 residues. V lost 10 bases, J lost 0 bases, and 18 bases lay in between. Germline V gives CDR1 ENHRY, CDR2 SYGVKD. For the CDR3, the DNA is TGTGCCACCAATGGGGGGCCGTGGTACCAAGAGACCCAGTACTTC. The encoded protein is CATNGGPWYQETQYF.

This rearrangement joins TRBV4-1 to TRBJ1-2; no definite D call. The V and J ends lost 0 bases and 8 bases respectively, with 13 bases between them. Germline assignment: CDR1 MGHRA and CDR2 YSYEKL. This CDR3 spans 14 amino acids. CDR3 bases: TGCGCCAGCAGCCAAGAGAAAGGGATCGGAGGCTACACCTTC. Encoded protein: CASSQEKGIGGYTF.

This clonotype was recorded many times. CDR3 amino acids: CASSYSSVLEQYF. CDR3 DNA sequence: TGTGCCAGCAGTTACTCGTCCGTCCTCGAGCAGTACTTC. The chain carries TRBV6-2 or TRBV6-3 and TRBJ2-7; no definite D call. The CDR3 is 13 residues long. Germline CDR1 and CDR2: MNHEY and SVGEGT. Deletions cut 0 bases from V and 6 bases from J, with 9 bases between.

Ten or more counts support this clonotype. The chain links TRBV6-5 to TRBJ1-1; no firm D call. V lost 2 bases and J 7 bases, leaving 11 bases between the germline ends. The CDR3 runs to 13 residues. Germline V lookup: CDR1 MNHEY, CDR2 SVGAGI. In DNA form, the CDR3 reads TGTGCCAGCAGTTACCGGCCGGGCCTTGAAGCTTTCTTT. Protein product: CASSYRPGLEAFF.

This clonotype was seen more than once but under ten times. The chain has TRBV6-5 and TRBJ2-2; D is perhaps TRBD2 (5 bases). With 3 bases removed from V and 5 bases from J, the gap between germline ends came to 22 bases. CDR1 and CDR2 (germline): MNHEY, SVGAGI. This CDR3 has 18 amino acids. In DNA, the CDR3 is TGTGCCAGCAGTTATTGGACGCAGCGGAGTTTTTGGACCGGGGAGCTGTTTTTT. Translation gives CASSYWTQRSFWTGELFF.

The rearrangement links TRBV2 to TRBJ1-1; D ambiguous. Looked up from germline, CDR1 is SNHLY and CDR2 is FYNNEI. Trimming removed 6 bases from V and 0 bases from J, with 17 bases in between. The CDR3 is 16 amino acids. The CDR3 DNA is TGTGCCAGCAGGGAGGAGCAAGCACGGATGAACACTGAAGCTTTCTTT. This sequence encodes CASREEQARMNTEAFF.

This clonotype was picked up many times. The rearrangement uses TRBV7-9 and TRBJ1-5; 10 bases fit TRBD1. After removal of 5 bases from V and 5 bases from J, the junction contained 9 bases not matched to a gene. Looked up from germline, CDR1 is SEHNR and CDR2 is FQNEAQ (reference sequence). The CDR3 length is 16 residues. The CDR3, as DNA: TGTGCCAGCAGCACCGACAGGGGGCTTAATTATCAGCCCCAGCATTTT. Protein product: CASSTDRGLNYQPQHF.

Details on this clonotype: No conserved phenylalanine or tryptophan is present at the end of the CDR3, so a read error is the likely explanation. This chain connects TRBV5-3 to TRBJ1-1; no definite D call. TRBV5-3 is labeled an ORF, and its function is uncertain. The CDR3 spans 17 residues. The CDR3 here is CASSLRVPGTMNTEAFL. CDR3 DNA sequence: TGTGCCAGCAGCTTGCGAGTGCCGGGAACCATGAACACTGAAGCTTTCCTT.

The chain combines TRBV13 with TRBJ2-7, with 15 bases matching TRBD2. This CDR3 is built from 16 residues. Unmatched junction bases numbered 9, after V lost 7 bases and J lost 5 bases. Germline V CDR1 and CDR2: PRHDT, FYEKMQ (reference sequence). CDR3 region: CASTFGLAGGMDEQYF. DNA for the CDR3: TGTGCCAGCACCTTCGGACTAGCGGGGGGGATGGACGAGCAGTACTTC.

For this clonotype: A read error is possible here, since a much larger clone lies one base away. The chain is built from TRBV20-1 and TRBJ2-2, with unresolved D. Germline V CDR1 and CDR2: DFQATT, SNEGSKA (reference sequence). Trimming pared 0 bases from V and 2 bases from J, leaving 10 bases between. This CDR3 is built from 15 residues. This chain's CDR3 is CSARESYTNTGELFF. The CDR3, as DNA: TGCAGTGCTAGAGAATCTTACACCAACACCGGGGAGCTGTTTTTT.

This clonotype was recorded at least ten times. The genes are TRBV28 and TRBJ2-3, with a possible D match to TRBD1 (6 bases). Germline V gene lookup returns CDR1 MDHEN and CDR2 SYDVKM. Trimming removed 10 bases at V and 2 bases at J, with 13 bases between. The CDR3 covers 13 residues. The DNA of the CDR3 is TGTGCCACCCTTGGGGGCCCCACAGATACGCAGTATTTT. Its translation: CATLGGPTDTQYF.

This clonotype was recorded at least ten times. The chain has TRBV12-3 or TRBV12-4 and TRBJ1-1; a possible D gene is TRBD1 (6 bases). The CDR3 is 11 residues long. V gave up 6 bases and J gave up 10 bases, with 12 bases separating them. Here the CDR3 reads CASSTQGGAFF. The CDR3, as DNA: TGTGCCAGCAGCACACAGGGCGGAGCTTTCTTT.

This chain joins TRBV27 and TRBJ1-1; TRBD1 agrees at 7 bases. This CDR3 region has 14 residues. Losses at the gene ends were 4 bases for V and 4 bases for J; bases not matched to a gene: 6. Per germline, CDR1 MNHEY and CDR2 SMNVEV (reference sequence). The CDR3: CASSSGTALTEAFF. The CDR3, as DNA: TGTGCCAGCAGTTCCGGGACAGCCCTCACTGAAGCTTTCTTT.

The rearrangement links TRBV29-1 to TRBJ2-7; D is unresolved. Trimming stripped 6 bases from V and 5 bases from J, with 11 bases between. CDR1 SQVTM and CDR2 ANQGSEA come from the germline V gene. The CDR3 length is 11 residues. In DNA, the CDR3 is TGCAGCGTGTTGGCCGGCGACGAGCAGTACTTC. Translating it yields CSVLAGDEQYF.